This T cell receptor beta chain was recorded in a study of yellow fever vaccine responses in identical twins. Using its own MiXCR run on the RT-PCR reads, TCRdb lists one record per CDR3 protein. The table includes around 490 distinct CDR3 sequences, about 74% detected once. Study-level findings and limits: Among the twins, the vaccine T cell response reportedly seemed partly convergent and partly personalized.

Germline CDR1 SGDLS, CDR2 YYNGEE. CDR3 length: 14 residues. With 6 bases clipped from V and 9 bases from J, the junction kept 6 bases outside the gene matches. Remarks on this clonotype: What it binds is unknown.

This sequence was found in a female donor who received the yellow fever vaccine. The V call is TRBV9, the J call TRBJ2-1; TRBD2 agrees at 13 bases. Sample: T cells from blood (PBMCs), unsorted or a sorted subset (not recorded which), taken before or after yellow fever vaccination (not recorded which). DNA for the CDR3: TGTGCCAGCACCGGACTAGCGGGAGCTAGTGAGCAGTTCTTC. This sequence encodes CASTGLAGASEQFF.